These 8 T cell receptor beta chains were sequenced from one sample in a study of blood T cell repertoires in COVID-19. TCRdb keeps only in-frame clones here, not all; method: immunoSEQ multiplex PCR. The sample lists around 150,000 clones; roughly 82% were seen once. The sample was peripheral blood. The source is a woman aged 40 to 50 with COVID-19, enrolled during active disease.

This clone was seen a handful of times. The chain is built from TRBV18 and TRBJ1-1, with 9 bases aligning to TRBD1. Germline lookup yields CDR1 KGHSH and CDR2 LQKENI. The ends lost 5 bases at V and 5 bases at J; junction bases unmatched: 3. There are 13 residues in the CDR3. As DNA, the CDR3 is TGTGCCAGCTCAGGGACAGGGTTGACTGAAGCTTTCTTT. The encoded protein is CASSGTGLTEAFF.

This chain uses TRBV5-1 with TRBJ2-2, with 8 bases fitting TRBD1. V shed 0 bases, J shed 5 bases, and the junction held 3 bases outside the gene matches. CDR1 is SGHRS, CDR2 YFSETQ, per germline. The CDR3 sequence is 15 residues long. CDR3 DNA: TGCGCCAGCAGCTTGGGGACAGGGAAAACCGGGGAGCTGTTTTTT. It specifies CASSLGTGKTGELFF.

Comment on this clone: The sample has other DNA sequences that encode this CDR3 too. The V and J genes are TRBV19 and TRBJ2-1; TRBD2 agrees at 8 bases. Germline CDR1 is LNHDA and CDR2 is SQIVND (reference sequence). V was pared by 9 bases and J by 0 bases, with 10 bases of the junction left unmatched. The CDR3 runs to 16 residues. CDR3 sequence reads: CASNPLAGSSYNEQFF. CDR3 bases: TGTGCCAGCAACCCCTTAGCGGGAAGCTCCTACAATGAGCAGTTCTTC.

V is TRBV28 and J is TRBJ1-4; possible D gene TRBD1, 6 bases. Germline assignment: CDR1 MDHEN and CDR2 SYDVKM. V lost 6 bases, J lost 5 bases, and 13 bases lay in between. The CDR3 loop spans 14 amino acids. DNA of the CDR3: TGTGCCAGCAGAAAGGGACAAGTGAATGAAAAACTGTTTTTT. Translated: CASRKGQVNEKLFF.

This chain uses TRBV5-8 with TRBJ2-1; weak D call: TRBD1 (6 bases). Germline CDR1 SGHTS, CDR2 YDEGEE. The CDR3 loop spans 13 amino acids. V lost 2 bases to trimming and J lost 5 bases, with 8 bases between them. The CDR3 region is CASSFRDNNEQFF. The CDR3 nucleotides read TGTGCCAGCAGCTTTAGGGACAACAATGAGCAGTTCTTC.

The sample holds one count of this clone. CDR3 in amino acids: CASRLGPGSEAFF. The DNA of the CDR3 is TGTGCCAGCAGACTGGGCCCAGGGTCTGAAGCTTTCTTT. This chain connects TRBV6-5 to TRBJ1-1; a weak D match, TRBD1 (5 bases). Germline assignment: CDR1 MNHEY and CDR2 SVGAGI. V was shortened by 6 bases and J by 6 bases, with 14 bases between the two germline ends. This CDR3 contains 13 residues.

This chain uses TRBV6-5 with TRBJ2-1, with 7 nucleotides matching TRBD2. Trimming cost V 6 bases and J 10 bases; bases outside gene matches: 6. Germline assignment: CDR1 MNHEY and CDR2 SVGAGI. This CDR3 comprises 12 residues. The CDR3 DNA sequence: TGTGCCAGCAGGCCGGGACTACCCGAGCAGTTCTTC. Protein: CASRPGLPEQFF.

The chain combines TRBV28 with TRBJ1-1; D is unresolved. This CDR3 contains 14 residues. Germline V gene sequence: CDR1 MDHEN, CDR2 SYDVKM. The V and J ends lost 6 bases and 2 bases respectively, with 13 bases between them. CDR3 sequence: CASRTLGLNTEAFF. CDR3 in DNA: TGTGCCAGCAGAACTCTCGGACTAAACACTGAAGCTTTCTTT.